The 25 T cell receptor beta chains reported below all come from one sample, sequenced in a study of identical twins' blood T cells. MiXCR was run by TCRdb on the 5' RACE reads, yielding one entry per CDR3 protein. The data show hundreds of thousands of distinct CDR3 sequences, 25% to 35% seen once. Sequenced sample: PBMCs. All receptors derive from a woman aged 18-55 years in good health.

The sample holds a few counts of this clonotype. The chain joins TRBV20-1 to TRBJ2-3; 13 bases fit TRBD2. V trimming: 6 bases; J trimming: 3 bases; junction bases outside the gene matches: 6. The CDR3 is 15 residues long. The germline CDR1 and CDR2 sequences are DFQATT and SNEGSKA (reference sequence). CDR3 DNA sequence: TGCAGTGCAACGGGACTAGCGGGGAAAACAGATACGCAGTATTTT. It translates to CSATGLAGKTDTQYF.

This clonotype has a handful of counts. This chain joins TRBV29-1 and TRBJ2-5, with no clear D. The CDR3 sequence is 12 residues long. CDR1 and CDR2 (germline): SQVTM, ANQGSEA. V lost 4 bases and J 1 base, leaving 7 bases between the germline ends. CDR3 nucleotide sequence: TGCAGCGTTGTAGGGCCCCAAGAGACCCAGTACTTC. This sequence encodes CSVVGPQETQYF. Together with reference TRBV29-1 and TRBJ2-5, the CDR3 gives the full variable domain: SAVISQKPSRDICQRGTSLTIQCQVDSQVTMMFWYRQQPGQSLTLIATANQGSEATYESGFVIDKFPISRPNLTFSTLTVSNMSPEDSSIYLCSVVGPQETQYFGPGTRLLVL.

J is TRBJ2-5 and V is TRBV11-3; 7 positions match TRBD1. Germline CDR1 SGHNT, CDR2 YENEEA. The CDR3 runs to 16 residues. With V trimmed by 5 bases and J by 4 bases, 13 bases remained unmatched. The CDR3 loop reads CASSGTLQGFRETQYF. The DNA of the CDR3 is TGTGCCAGCAGCGGAACCCTACAGGGGTTTAGAGAGACCCAGTACTTC.

V is TRBV6-5 and J is TRBJ1-2; possible D gene TRBD1, 5 bases. Germline CDR1 and CDR2: MNHEY and SVGAGI. Trimming stripped 0 bases from V and 2 bases from J, with 13 bases between. The CDR3 runs to 16 residues. The CDR3 DNA sequence: TGTGCCAGCAGTTACTCGATACTCGCAGGGAACTATGGCTACACCTTC. It encodes CASSYSILAGNYGYTF.

This clonotype has just a few counts. The chain carries TRBV19 and TRBJ1-1; 11 bases are a match to TRBD1. The J segment lost 8 bases and the V segment lost 5 bases, leaving 4 bases of the junction unmatched. The CDR3 loop spans 13 amino acids. Germline assignment: CDR1 LNHDA and CDR2 SQIVND (reference sequence). The CDR3 DNA follows: TGTGCCAGTAGTTTGGACAGGGGGCGGGAAGCTTTCTTT. Translating it yields CASSLDRGREAFF.

In regard to this clonotype: This likely comes from a read error, as the CDR3 has no conserved phenylalanine or tryptophan at its end. The chain employs TRBV20-1 and TRBJ1-5; D is possibly TRBD1 (6 bases). The CDR3 length is 12 residues. Germline V gene sequence: CDR1 DFQATT, CDR2 SNEGSKA (reference sequence). V was pared by 2 bases and J by 9 bases, with 11 bases between. Here the CDR3 reads CSARSGAAPQHY. The DNA for the CDR3 is TGCAGTGCTAGATCAGGGGCTGCGCCCCAGCATTAT.

The V gene is TRBV11-2, the J gene TRBJ2-3; TRBD2 might be the D (6 bases). Trimming left V 3 bases short and J 9 bases short, with 19 bases between. CDR1 SGHAT and CDR2 FQNNGV come from the germline V gene. The CDR3 is 15 amino acids. DNA of the CDR3: TGTGCCAGCAGCTTGGGTTCCCCTAGCGTTGAAACGCAGTATTTT. This translates into CASSLGSPSVETQYF.

In this sample, this clonotype turned up a few times. V usage is TRBV20-1 and J usage is TRBJ2-2; 10 bases fit TRBD1. Trimming at V came to 5 bases and at J to 7 bases, leaving 10 bases not matched to a gene. This CDR3 has 15 residues. The germline CDR1 and CDR2 sequences are DFQATT and SNEGSKA (reference sequence). The CDR3 region has the DNA TGCAGTGCTCGTCCGGGACAGGGGTATTTCGGGGAGCTGTTTTTT. Translated, it gives CSARPGQGYFGELFF.

This chain links TRBV11-2 with TRBJ2-1; no definite D call. V lost 2 bases to trimming and J lost 8 bases, with 7 bases between them. CDR1 and CDR2 (germline): SGHAT, FQNNGV. CDR3 length equals 12 residues. The CDR3 DNA sequence: TGTGCCAGCAGCTTAATAAGTCATGAGCAGTTCTTC. Protein: CASSLISHEQFF.

Ten or more counts support this clonotype. The chain couples TRBV7-2 to TRBJ1-5; D might be TRBD1 (6 bases). Germline CDR1 SGHTA, CDR2 FQGNSA. The CDR3 is 15 amino acids. With 3 bases removed from V and 1 base from J, the gap between germline ends came to 10 bases. CDR3 loop: CASSFFRGSNQPQHF. The CDR3 region has the DNA TGTGCCAGCAGCTTTTTTAGGGGGAGCAATCAGCCCCAGCATTTT.

This clonotype was counted only a few times. V is TRBV6-5 and J is TRBJ1-1; a possible D gene is TRBD1 (5 bases). In germline, CDR1 is MNHEY, CDR2 SVGAGI. CDR3 length: 12 amino acids. V was clipped by 2 bases and J by 11 bases, with 12 bases between them. The CDR3 sequence is CASSYGDVGAFF. Written as DNA, the CDR3 is TGTGCCAGCAGTTACGGGGACGTGGGGGCTTTCTTT.

The chain is built from TRBV29-1 and TRBJ1-1; D not certain. V lost 4 bases to trimming and J lost 1 base, with 4 bases between them. CDR1 is SQVTM and CDR2 is ANQGSEA in the germline V gene. The CDR3 totals 11 residues. The CDR3 spells CSVVENTEAFF. The CDR3 bases are TGCAGCGTTGTGGAGAACACTGAAGCTTTCTTT.

This clonotype has a count of ten or more. The V and J genes are TRBV5-1 and TRBJ2-2; 7 nucleotides align to TRBD2. Germline assignment: CDR1 SGHRS and CDR2 YFSETQ. This CDR3 spans 13 amino acids. V lost 7 bases to trimming and J lost 5 bases; unmatched junction nucleotides: 5. CDR3 sequence: CASGRGGTGELFF. The CDR3 DNA reads as TGCGCCAGCGGACGGGGAGGGACCGGGGAGCTGTTTTTT.

This clonotype was counted many times. The V gene is TRBV14, the J gene TRBJ2-2, with D unclear. The CDR3 is made up of 16 amino acids. CDR1 is SGHDN, CDR2 FVKESK, per germline. Trimming cost V 4 bases and J 0 bases, with 12 bases left between them. The CDR3: CASSLDLFANTGELFF. The CDR3 DNA reads as TGTGCCAGCAGCCTAGACCTTTTCGCGAACACCGGGGAGCTGTTTTTT. Looking up the rest from reference TRBV14 and TRBJ2-2 gives the full variable domain: EAGVTQFPSHSVIEKGQTVTLRCDPISGHDNLYWYRRVMGKEIKFLLHFVKESKQDESGMPNNRFLAERTGGTYSTLKVQPAELEDSGVYFCASSLDLFANTGELFFGEGSRLTVL.

This sequence joins TRBV5-1 and TRBJ1-6; D is unresolved. Germline V lookup: CDR1 SGHRS, CDR2 YFSETQ. V lost 0 bases, J lost 9 bases, and 7 bases lay in between. The CDR3 is 13 residues long. CDR3 in amino acids: CASSLGDGSPLHF. CDR3 nucleotides: TGCGCCAGCAGCTTGGGAGACGGTTCACCCCTCCACTTT.

The chain joins TRBV9 to TRBJ1-5; the D gene is possibly TRBD1 (5 bases). V was shortened by 3 bases and J by 11 bases, with 18 bases between the two germline ends. Germline CDR1 and CDR2: SGDLS and YYNGEE. This CDR3 comprises 14 residues. CDR3 coding DNA: TGTGCCAGCAGCGCCGGACAAGGCCGTGGTTCCCAGCATTTT. Protein product: CASSAGQGRGSQHF.

Details on this clonotype: The CDR3 end shows no conserved phenylalanine or tryptophan, and so a read error is likely. V and J are TRBV20-1 and TRBJ1-6; TRBD1 agrees at 9 bases. V was clipped by 7 bases and J by 11 bases; unmatched bases: 12. Germline CDR1 and CDR2: DFQATT and SNEGSKA (reference sequence). This CDR3 spans 14 amino acids. The CDR3 bases are TGCAGTGTCCCCCCCGGGACAGGGAGGCCACCCCTCCACCTT. Encoded protein: CSVPPGTGRPPLHL.

The count of this clonotype is one. This sequence joins TRBV29-1 and TRBJ1-1, with no clear D. CDR3 length: 11 amino acids. Germline V gives CDR1 SQVTM, CDR2 ANQGSEA. Trimming took 5 bases from V and 10 from J, leaving 14 bases between them. The CDR3 here is CSVQQCFVAFF. CDR3 coding DNA: TGCAGCGTTCAACAGTGTTTTGTAGCTTTCTTT.

This chain uses TRBV7-2 with TRBJ1-2; D is undetermined. Between the trimmed V and J ends, which lost 5 bases and 5 bases, there was a span of 12 bases. The CDR3 loop spans 13 amino acids. Germline assignment: CDR1 SGHTA and CDR2 FQGNSA. This chain's CDR3 is CASSRGRSYGYTF. CDR3 nucleotides: TGTGCCAGCAGCCGTGGACGAAGTTATGGCTACACCTTC.

In this sample, this clonotype turned up many times. The rearrangement joins TRBV4-1 to TRBJ2-7; D gene ambiguous. The CDR3 is 15 amino acids. Trimming left V 0 bases short and J 4 bases short, with 13 bases between. The germline V gene has CDR1 MGHRA and CDR2 YSYEKL. CDR3 region: CASSQETNRVYEQYF. The CDR3 bases are TGCGCCAGCAGCCAAGAAACAAATCGGGTTTACGAGCAGTACTTC.

This clonotype is a singleton in its sample. The CDR3 nucleotides read TGTGCCAGCAGTCCCTTTTCAATATCGACAAGCAACTATGGCTACACCTTC. Protein sequence: CASSPFSISTSNYGYTF. The chain recombines TRBV12-3 or TRBV12-4 with TRBJ1-2; D gene unclear. The CDR3 runs 17 residues. Trimming removed 5 bases at V and 2 bases at J, with 21 bases between.

V gene TRBV5-1 combines with J gene TRBJ1-4, with D unclear. Germline values: CDR1 SGHRS, CDR2 YFSETQ. V lost 0 bases to trimming and J lost 4 bases, with 10 bases between them. CDR3 length: 15 amino acids. This chain's CDR3 is CASSLGQHINEKLFF. CDR3 sequence (DNA): TGCGCCAGCAGCTTGGGCCAGCATATTAATGAAAAACTGTTTTTT.

In its sample, this clonotype was seen many times. The V call is TRBV5-6, the J call TRBJ2-3; D is uncertain. Germline V gene data show CDR1 as SGHDT and CDR2 as YYEEEE. V was clipped by 0 bases and J by 3 bases, with 11 bases between them. The CDR3 runs 15 residues. The CDR3 loop is CASSLAGRMTDTQYF. DNA for the CDR3: TGTGCCAGCAGCTTGGCAGGTAGAATGACAGATACGCAGTATTTT. The full variable domain, in which reference TRBV5-6 and TRBJ2-3 provide the parts outside the CDR3, is DAGVTQSPTHLIKTRGQQVTLRCSPKSGHDTVSWYQQALGQGPQFIFQYYEEEERQRGNFPDRFSGHQFPNYSSELNVNALLLGDSALYLCASSLAGRMTDTQYFGPGTRLTVL.

This clonotype showed up many times. V and J are TRBV11-2 and TRBJ1-1; D is undetermined. Trimming took 1 base from V and 1 from J, leaving 4 bases between them. The germline V gene has CDR1 SGHAT and CDR2 FQNNGV. CDR3 size: 13 residues. Here the CDR3 DNA reads TGTGCCAGCAGCTTAGGGCGGAACACTGAAGCTTTCTTT. It encodes CASSLGRNTEAFF.

This clonotype was picked up one time. This clone may be a read error of a much larger clone one base away. The gene calls are TRBV20-1 and TRBJ2-1; D might be TRBD1 (5 bases). The length of the CDR3 is 13 residues. The germline gives CDR1 DFQATT, CDR2 SNEGSKA (reference sequence). V shed 6 bases and J shed 3 bases, with 12 bases lying between them. CDR3 nucleotides: TGCAGTGCCTTCAGGGTGGTCTACAATGAGCAGTTCTTC. This sequence encodes CSAFRVVYNEQFF.